The 32 T cell receptor beta chains below were found in one sample sequenced in a study of Ad26.COV2.S vaccination and SARS-CoV-2 variants. Specified treatment: some 19 received Ad26.COV2.S at low or high dose, single or two shots; roughly 5 received placebo; per-sample allocation not given. At day 63 after the first vaccine or placebo injection, samples were drawn. TCRdb's table, derived via immunoSEQ multiplex PCR, lists solely in-frame clones and lacks some. In the table there are about 320,000 clones, roughly 90% of which are singletons. This material consisted of peripheral blood, taken in a trial of Ad26.COV2.S vaccine versus placebo. These receptors originate from a person aged 18-65 years who received the Ad26.COV2.S COVID-19 vaccine or a placebo.

This rearrangement joins TRBV4-1 to TRBJ1-4; no clear D gene. The CDR3 sequence is 15 residues long. Trimming cost V 4 bases and J 3 bases, with 12 bases left between them. Looked up from germline, CDR1 is MGHRA and CDR2 is YSYEKL. DNA of the CDR3: TGCGCCAGCAGCCCCAACCCCGGGCCTAATGAAAAACTGTTTTTT. It encodes CASSPNPGPNEKLFF.

The V call is TRBV28, the J call TRBJ2-3; D remains ambiguous. The ends were cut back, 5 bases at V and 0 bases at J, with 12 bases in the middle. The V gene's germline CDR1 is MDHEN and CDR2 SYDVKM. The CDR3 is 15 residues long. CDR3 in amino acids: CASSPPWLSTDTQYF. The CDR3 DNA follows: TGTGCCAGCAGTCCCCCCTGGCTTAGCACAGATACGCAGTATTTT.

This rearrangement joins TRBV6-1 to TRBJ1-1; D ambiguous. V lost 2 bases and J 3 bases, leaving 16 bases between the germline ends. The V gene's germline CDR1 is MNHNS and CDR2 SASEGT. This CDR3 has 16 amino acids. CDR3 sequence reads: CASSESGLEPYTEAFF. The CDR3 DNA sequence: TGTGCCAGCAGTGAAAGCGGTTTGGAGCCCTACACTGAAGCTTTCTTT.

The chain links TRBV7-9 to TRBJ2-1; TRBD2 agrees at 13 bases. Trimming took 6 bases from V and 4 from J; bases not matched to a gene: 12. The CDR3 loop spans 18 amino acids. The germline CDR1 and CDR2 sequences are SEHNR and FQNEAQ (reference sequence). CDR3 in amino acids: CASSVKPGTSGIYNEQFF. The CDR3 region has the DNA TGTGCCAGCAGTGTTAAGCCCGGGACTAGCGGGATATACAATGAGCAGTTCTTC.

This clone was found a few times. The genes are TRBV7-9 and TRBJ1-5; D unresolved. Germline V gene lookup returns CDR1 SEHNR and CDR2 FQNEAQ (reference sequence). V lost 3 bases and J 4 bases, leaving 7 bases between the germline ends. There are 13 residues in the CDR3. CDR3 region: CASSFRLNQPQHF. Here the CDR3 DNA reads TGTGCCAGCAGCTTTCGATTGAATCAGCCCCAGCATTTT.

J is TRBJ2-5 and V is TRBV29-1; D is unclear. The CDR3 is 13 amino acids. The V and J ends lost 0 bases and 3 bases respectively, with 8 bases between them. CDR1 and CDR2 (germline): SQVTM, ANQGSEA. The CDR3 region is CSVEDLREETQYF. In DNA form, the CDR3 reads TGCAGCGTTGAAGATTTAAGGGAAGAGACCCAGTACTTC. Full variable domain (rest looked up from reference TRBV29-1 and TRBJ2-5): SAVISQKPSRDICQRGTSLTIQCQVDSQVTMMFWYRQQPGQSLTLIATANQGSEATYESGFVIDKFPISRPNLTFSTLTVSNMSPEDSSIYLCSVEDLREETQYFGPGTRLLVL.

The rearrangement uses TRBV4-3 and TRBJ2-2; possible D gene TRBD2, 6 bases. The germline V gene encodes CDR1 LGHNA and CDR2 YSLEER. This CDR3 region has 15 residues. Trimming shortened V by 4 bases and J by 2 bases, and 11 bases separated the two germline ends. The CDR3 protein is CASSRLAENTGELFF. The CDR3 nucleotides read TGCGCCAGCAGCCGGTTAGCGGAAAACACCGGGGAGCTGTTTTTT.

The chain joins TRBV5-6 to TRBJ2-7; 7 nucleotides agree with TRBD1. Germline-derived CDR1 and CDR2 are SGHDT and YYEEEE. The CDR3 is made up of 16 amino acids. V gave up 0 bases and J gave up 1 base; unmatched junction bases: 7. The CDR3 protein is CASSLVRQGQSYEQYV. The CDR3 DNA sequence: TGTGCCAGCAGCTTGGTTCGACAGGGACAGTCCTACGAGCAGTACGTC.

This clone was seen a single time. The genes are TRBV7-9 and TRBJ1-4; maybe TRBD1 (5 bases). V was shortened by 3 bases and J by 5 bases, with 10 bases between the two germline ends. Germline V gene lookup returns CDR1 SEHNR and CDR2 FQNEAQ (reference sequence). The CDR3 runs to 14 residues. CDR3 residues: CASSLGGVNEKLFF. The CDR3 bases are TGTGCCAGCAGCTTGGGAGGGGTGAATGAAAAACTGTTTTTT.

The chain links TRBV19 to TRBJ2-1, with no clear D. Germline-derived CDR1 and CDR2 are LNHDA and SQIVND (reference sequence). The CDR3 extends over 11 amino acids. Trimming removed 4 bases at V and 7 bases at J, with 5 bases between. The CDR3 sequence: CASSNVNEQFF. Here the CDR3 DNA reads TGTGCCAGTAGTAATGTGAATGAGCAGTTCTTC.

This chain uses TRBV20-1 with TRBJ1-1; D uncertain. The CDR3 has 11 residues. Germline CDR1 reads DFQATT; CDR2 reads SNEGSKA (reference sequence). Trimming shortened V by 4 bases and J by 2 bases, and 5 bases separated the two germline ends. The CDR3 sequence is CSATPNTEAFF. In DNA form, the CDR3 reads TGCAGTGCTACCCCAAACACTGAAGCTTTCTTT.

The chain joins TRBV19 to TRBJ1-6; perhaps TRBD1 as D (6 bases). This CDR3 region has 16 residues. Germline CDR1 reads LNHDA; CDR2 reads SQIVND (reference sequence). V gave up 5 bases and J gave up 0 bases, with 11 bases separating them. In DNA form, the CDR3 reads TGTGCCAGTAGTCGGCAGGGGAGCTCCTATAATTCACCCCTCCACTTT. Translation: CASSRQGSSYNSPLHF.

The CDR3 bases are TGTGCCAGCAGCTTAGGGAGGGCCGTCGCAACTAATGAAAAACTGTTTTTT. Protein sequence: CASSLGRAVATNEKLFF. The chain is built from TRBV11-2 and TRBJ1-4; D gene uncertain. V lost 1 base, J lost 0 bases, and 12 bases lay in between. CDR1 is SGHAT and CDR2 is FQNNGV in the germline V gene. CDR3 length: 17 residues. Together with reference TRBV11-2 and TRBJ1-4, the CDR3 gives the full variable domain: EAGVAQSPRYKIIEKRQSVAFWCNPISGHATLYWYQQILGQGPKLLIQFQNNGVVDDSQLPKDRFSAERLKGVDSTLKIQPAKLEDSAVYLCASSLGRAVATNEKLFFGSGTQLSVL.

The chain carries TRBV19 and TRBJ2-5; 11 bases fit TRBD2. V was clipped by 0 bases and J by 7 bases; unmatched bases: 4. The CDR3 sequence is 15 residues long. Looked up from germline, CDR1 is LNHDA and CDR2 is SQIVND (reference sequence). CDR3 sequence reads: CASSIDPGLAGTQYF. As DNA, the CDR3 is TGTGCCAGTAGTATAGATCCAGGACTAGCGGGGACCCAGTACTTC.

In this sample, this clone turned up once. The chain uses TRBV5-1 and TRBJ2-4, with TRBD1 matching over 12 bases. The CDR3 sequence is 17 residues long. Unmatched junction bases numbered 7, after V lost 6 bases and J lost 0 bases. Germline V gene lookup returns CDR1 SGHRS and CDR2 YFSETQ. CDR3 residues: CASNAGTGGLAKNIQYF. The CDR3 DNA sequence: TGCGCCAGCAACGCCGGGACAGGGGGCCTAGCCAAAAACATTCAGTACTTC.

This clone was seen a single time. V is TRBV28 and J is TRBJ2-1, with a weak D call TRBD1 (6 bases). The CDR3 totals 12 residues. Per the germline V gene, CDR1 is MDHEN and CDR2 is SYDVKM. Trimming removed 10 bases from V and 8 bases from J, with 15 bases in between. The CDR3 DNA reads TGTGCCACCAGGGGAATCGGGCATGAGCAGTTCTTC. Translated, it gives CATRGIGHEQFF. The whole variable domain, filled in from reference TRBV28 and TRBJ2-1, reads DVKVTQSSRYLVKRTGEKVFLECVQDMDHENMFWYRQDPGLGLRLIYFSYDVKMKEKGDIPEGYSVSREKKERFSLILESASTNQTSMYLCATRGIGHEQFFGPGTRLTVL.

The chain is built from TRBV2 and TRBJ1-1; D gene uncertain. This CDR3 region has 14 residues. Germline CDR1 reads SNHLY; CDR2 reads FYNNEI. V shed 5 bases and J shed 1 base, with 11 bases lying between them. CDR3 in amino acids: CASSRIRGNTEAFF. CDR3 nucleotide sequence: TGTGCCAGCAGTCGAATCAGAGGGAACACTGAAGCTTTCTTT.

The chain's CDR3 is CASGGGTDTQYF. DNA for the CDR3: TGCGCCAGCGGCGGTGGTACAGATACGCAGTATTTT. This chain joins TRBV5-1 and TRBJ2-3; unclear D gene. Germline CDR1 reads SGHRS; CDR2 reads YFSETQ. V gave up 7 bases and J gave up 3 bases, with 9 bases separating them. This CDR3 region has 12 residues. Supplemented by reference TRBV5-1 and TRBJ2-3, the full variable domain reads KAGVTQTPRYLIKTRGQQVTLSCSPISGHRSVSWYQQTPGQGLQFLFEYFSETQRNKGNFPGRFSGRQFSNSRSEMNVSTLELGDSALYLCASGGGTDTQYFGPGTRLTVL.

V gene TRBV7-8 combines with J gene TRBJ2-3; no reliable D call. The V gene lost 5 bases and the J gene lost 8 bases, with 8 bases spanning the gap. The CDR3 is 11 amino acids. CDR1 and CDR2 from the germline V gene are SGHVS and FQNEAQ. CDR3 amino acids: CASSLDVTQYF. CDR3 in DNA: TGTGCCAGCAGCCTTGACGTTACGCAGTATTTT.

The rearrangement joins TRBV6-5 to TRBJ1-4; a possible D gene is TRBD1 (5 bases). The CDR3 runs to 14 residues. Trimming shortened V by 4 bases and J by 8 bases, and 14 bases separated the two germline ends. Germline CDR1 reads MNHEY; CDR2 reads SVGAGI. The CDR3: CASSSPRGEEKLFF. CDR3 bases: TGTGCCAGCAGTTCCCCTCGGGGGGAAGAAAAACTGTTTTTT.

This chain joins TRBV7-2 and TRBJ1-2; TRBD1 aligns across 10 bases. The junction had 12 bases not matched to a gene; V was cut back by 1 base and J by 7 bases. In germline, CDR1 is SGHTA, CDR2 FQGNSA. The CDR3 consists of 17 residues. DNA for the CDR3: TGTGCCAGCAGCTTAGAGGGACAGGGGAGTCTGTCGGGTGGCTACACCTTC. Encoded protein: CASSLEGQGSLSGGYTF. The complete variable domain, with remaining parts taken from reference TRBV7-2 and TRBJ1-2, reads GAGVSQSPSNKVTEKGKDVELRCDPISGHTALYWYRQSLGQGLEFLIYFQGNSAPDKSGLPSDRFSAERTGGSVSTLTIQRTQQEDSAVYLCASSLEGQGSLSGGYTFGSGTRLTVV.

With regard to this clone: The junction shows a germline mismatch at one end, possibly a read error. CDR3 sequence: CASSPVDAPQGGFF. The DNA for the CDR3 is TGTGCCAGCTCACCAGTCGACGCACCTCAGGGTGGCTTCTTC. V is TRBV18 and J is TRBJ1-2, with D perhaps TRBD1 (5 bases). This CDR3 region has 14 residues. Germline-derived CDR1 and CDR2 are KGHSH and LQKENI.

The chain combines TRBV14 with TRBJ2-1, with D perhaps matching TRBD2 (6 bases). CDR1 is SGHDN and CDR2 is FVKESK in the germline V gene. V was cut by 4 bases and J by 5 bases, with 15 bases left in between. The CDR3 is made up of 15 amino acids. This CDR3 is CASSLFLGGDNEQFF. The CDR3 DNA follows: TGTGCCAGCAGCCTGTTTCTAGGCGGGGACAATGAGCAGTTCTTC.

This chain joins TRBV5-4 and TRBJ1-1; no clear D. Trimming took 2 bases from V and 3 from J, leaving 8 bases between them. Germline V gene sequence: CDR1 SGHNT, CDR2 YYREEE (reference sequence). CDR3 length: 13 amino acids. The CDR3 spells CASSLGLHTEAFF. The DNA for the CDR3 is TGTGCCAGCAGCTTAGGTTTGCACACTGAAGCTTTCTTT.

The genes are TRBV19 and TRBJ1-2; D call uncertain. With 9 bases removed from V and 4 bases from J, the gap between germline ends came to 15 bases. This CDR3 contains 13 residues. CDR1 is LNHDA and CDR2 is SQIVND in the germline V gene (reference sequence). CDR3 bases: TGTGCCAGCACTTACTCCCCCGCCTATGGCTACACCTTC. This gives the protein CASTYSPAYGYTF. The full variable domain, its missing parts supplied by reference TRBV19 and TRBJ1-2, is DGGITQSPKYLFRKEGQNVTLSCEQNLNHDAMYWYRQDPGQGLRLIYYSQIVNDFQKGDIAEGYSVSREKKESFPLTVTSAQKNPTAFYLCASTYSPAYGYTFGSGTRLTVV.

The chain joins TRBV5-1 to TRBJ2-1, with 7 bases lining up with TRBD2. CDR1 and CDR2 (germline): SGHRS, YFSETQ. With 0 bases clipped from V and 1 base from J, the junction kept 7 bases outside the gene matches. The CDR3 has 17 residues. The CDR3 coding sequence is TGCGCCAGCAGCTTGGGGTGGACGGGGGGTTCCTACAATGAGCAGTTCTTC. It is translated as CASSLGWTGGSYNEQFF.

With regard to this clone: Mismatch with germline at one junction end may stem from a read error. The CDR3 region has the DNA TGCAATGCTAGATTGAACACTGAAGCTTTCTTT. Protein sequence: CNARLNTEAFF. The chain employs TRBV20-1 and TRBJ1-1; D is ambiguous. Germline CDR1 DFQATT, CDR2 SNEGSKA (reference sequence). The CDR3 has 11 residues.

The CDR3 reads CASSLGKFGGPGYTF. In DNA, the CDR3 is TGTGCCAGCAGCTTAGGAAAGTTCGGAGGGCCTGGCTACACCTTC. This chain uses TRBV13 with TRBJ1-2; D is uncertain. V lost 0 bases and J lost 7, with 15 bases in between. Per germline, CDR1 PRHDT and CDR2 FYEKMQ (reference sequence). This CDR3 spans 15 amino acids. The full variable domain, completed using reference TRBV13 and TRBJ1-2, is AAGVIQSPRHLIKEKRETATLKCYPIPRHDTVYWYQQGPGQDPQFLISFYEKMQSDKGSIPDRFSAQQFSDYHSELNMSSLELGDSALYFCASSLGKFGGPGYTFGSGTRLTVV.

The CDR3 protein is CASSYLGDSEAFF. CDR3 nucleotides: TGTGCCAGCAGCTATTTAGGAGACAGTGAAGCTTTCTTT. V usage is TRBV11-2 and J usage is TRBJ1-1; tentatively, D is TRBD1 (5 bases). Between the trimmed V and J ends, which lost 4 bases and 7 bases, there was a span of 13 bases. The length of the CDR3 is 13 residues. Germline V lookup: CDR1 SGHAT, CDR2 FQNNGV.

CDR3 nucleotides: TGCAGTGCTAGCAGAGATGGCTACACCTTC. This codes for CSASRDGYTF. This chain joins TRBV20-1 and TRBJ1-2; D gene unclear. Looked up from germline, CDR1 is DFQATT and CDR2 is SNEGSKA (reference sequence). This CDR3 has 10 residues. V was trimmed by 3 bases and J by 6 bases, leaving 5 bases between them.

V and J are TRBV6-6 and TRBJ1-1, with D perhaps TRBD1 (5 bases). V was pared by 5 bases and J by 1 base, with 8 bases between. The CDR3 has 13 amino acids. Germline CDR1 MNHNY, CDR2 SVGAGI (reference sequence). CDR3 sequence reads: CASSAGANTEAFF. The CDR3, as DNA: TGTGCCAGCAGTGCCGGGGCGAACACTGAAGCTTTCTTT.

The rearrangement uses TRBV5-4 and TRBJ1-2; tentatively, D is TRBD1 (5 bases). V was trimmed by 3 bases and J by 8 bases, leaving 17 bases between them. This CDR3 has 14 residues. Germline loops: CDR1 SGHNT, CDR2 YYREEE (reference sequence). CDR3 region: CASSSGRWAEGYTF. CDR3 bases: TGTGCCAGCAGCTCGGGACGGTGGGCCGAGGGCTACACCTTC.